The next 26 T cell receptor beta chains were all read from a single sample in a study of spatial heterogeneity in lung cancer (dated by TCRdb to the late 2010s). The sample's time point label is to be understood as: sample taken at primary tumor resection. TCR sequencing used whole RNA extracted from tumor and nontumor lung tissue, or from cryopreserved PBMC samples, without cell sorting. Libraries were built with 5' RACE. TCRdb lists the instrument as NextSeq 500. TCRdb reprocessed the public reads (quality trimming at Q25 with fastp, clone calling with MiXCR) and kept in-frame beta chains. Every distinct CDR3 protein forms one entry, paired with its most common genes and DNA. In all, the sample holds around 11,000 distinct CDR3 sequences, and approximately 24% of those were seen once. The ten largest make up about a third of the sample. Material: PBMCs, obtained at surgery. The source is a female donor with early-stage non-small cell lung cancer.

The table lists this clonotype with many counts. The CDR3 region has the DNA TGCAGTGCTAGATCCCCCTCCGGCTACGAGCAGTACTTC. This sequence encodes CSARSPSGYEQYF. The chain is built from TRBV20-1 and TRBJ2-7; D uncertain. V was shortened by 2 bases and J by 3 bases, with 11 bases between the two germline ends. CDR3 length equals 13 residues. Germline V gene data show CDR1 as DFQATT and CDR2 as SNEGSKA (reference sequence).

This clonotype has at least ten counts. CDR3 amino acids: CASSLRMGETQYF. The CDR3 DNA is TGTGCCAGCAGTTTAAGGATGGGAGAGACCCAGTACTTC. This chain connects TRBV28 to TRBJ2-5; D is undetermined. In germline, CDR1 is MDHEN, CDR2 SYDVKM. V lost 2 bases to trimming and J lost 4 bases, with 8 bases between them. The length of the CDR3 is 13 residues.

This clonotype came up a few times. CDR3 amino acids: CASSTSWNEQFF. The CDR3 DNA follows: TGTGCCAGCTCAACTAGCTGGAATGAGCAGTTCTTC. The chain couples TRBV4-2 to TRBJ2-1, with D tentatively TRBD2 (6 bases). The germline V gene encodes CDR1 LGHNA and CDR2 YNFKEQ. V was pared by 8 bases and J by 7 bases, with 12 bases between. The CDR3 has 12 amino acids.

By frequency in the sample, this clonotype is medium-sized (0.01 to 0.1%). The CDR3, as DNA: TGTGCCAGCAGCTCGCCGACTAGCGGGACAAACGAGCAGTACTTC. Translated: CASSSPTSGTNEQYF. V gene TRBV7-2 combines with J gene TRBJ2-7; the match to TRBD2 covers 11 bases. This CDR3 is 15 amino acids long. Germline CDR1 is SGHTA and CDR2 is FQGNSA. The V and J ends lost 4 bases and 5 bases, in that order; junction bases with no gene match: 7.

The V call is TRBV20-1, the J call TRBJ2-7; D assignment may be TRBD1 or TRBD2 (7 bases each). Germline V gene data show CDR1 as DFQATT and CDR2 as SNEGSKA (reference sequence). The germline V and J ends were trimmed by 2 bases and 1 base, with 12 bases remaining between them. The CDR3 consists of 14 residues. Here the CDR3 DNA reads TGCAGTGCTAGACCCCAGGGGGGGTCCTACGAGCAGTACTTC. This sequence encodes CSARPQGGSYEQYF.

This sequence joins TRBV2 and TRBJ1-2; TRBD1 matches 10 bases. The V and J ends lost 7 bases and 8 bases, in that order; junction bases with no gene match: 10. The CDR3 spans 14 residues. Per the germline V gene, CDR1 is SNHLY and CDR2 is FYNNEI. CDR3 loop: CASMGRDRGRGYTF. Here the CDR3 DNA reads TGTGCCAGCATGGGCCGGGACAGGGGACGCGGCTACACCTTC.

V is TRBV11-2 and J is TRBJ1-2; 7 bases are shared with TRBD1. The CDR3 loop spans 15 amino acids. Germline V lookup: CDR1 SGHAT, CDR2 FQNNGV. The trim removed 1 base at V and 6 bases at J, leaving 8 bases unmatched. CDR3 sequence (DNA): TGTGCCAGCAGCTTAGTTTTTAGGGGGCGCGATGGCTACACCTTC. Residues: CASSLVFRGRDGYTF.

This clonotype was observed at least ten times. The CDR3: CASSKTSGRARTDTQYF. The CDR3 DNA sequence: TGTGCCAGTAGTAAAACTAGCGGGAGGGCGCGCACAGATACGCAGTATTTT. V is TRBV19 and J is TRBJ2-3; 13 bases agree with TRBD2. This CDR3 region has 17 residues. V trimming: 4 bases; J trimming: 1 base; junction bases outside the gene matches: 5. Germline V gene data show CDR1 as LNHDA and CDR2 as SQIVND (reference sequence).

This rearrangement joins TRBV7-6 to TRBJ2-2; 9 bases align to TRBD2. The CDR3 runs to 16 residues. CDR1 is SGHVS and CDR2 is FNYEAQ in the germline V gene. V shed 5 bases and J 0 bases; nucleotides not matched to a gene: 4. In DNA form, the CDR3 reads TGTGCCAGCAGCCCCGGACTAGCGCCGAACACCGGGGAGCTGTTTTTT. Translating it yields CASSPGLAPNTGELFF.

The rearrangement joins TRBV5-1 to TRBJ2-5; D assignment may be TRBD1 or TRBD2 (5 bases each). Germline CDR1 reads SGHRS; CDR2 reads YFSETQ. The CDR3 has 13 amino acids. The V gene lost 4 bases and the J gene lost 4 bases, with 11 bases spanning the gap. The CDR3 loop is CASSPGPGETQYF. CDR3 sequence (DNA): TGCGCCAGCAGCCCGGGACCCGGAGAGACCCAGTACTTC.

This clonotype has a count of ten or more. The chain has TRBV19 and TRBJ1-2; 7 nucleotides line up with TRBD1. Germline CDR1 reads LNHDA; CDR2 reads SQIVND (reference sequence). This CDR3 region has 15 residues. The ends lost 10 bases at V and 0 bases at J; junction bases unmatched: 11. The CDR3 spells CATTNLGQTNYGYTF. The CDR3 nucleotides are TGTGCCACTACTAACCTGGGACAGACTAACTATGGCTACACCTTC.

This clonotype was seen more than once but under ten times. V gene TRBV27 combines with J gene TRBJ1-1; no clear D gene. Trimming took off 6 bases at V and 1 base at J, with 12 bases between the two ends. CDR1 and CDR2 (germline): MNHEY, SMNVEV (reference sequence). The CDR3 has 14 amino acids. CDR3 in DNA: TGTGCCAGCAGCTCCCGGGTGGGGAACACTGAAGCTTTCTTT. Its protein product is CASSSRVGNTEAFF.

J is TRBJ2-3 and V is TRBV7-2; TRBD1 aligns across 7 bases. The CDR3 covers 15 residues. Trimming took 5 bases from V and 0 from J; bases not matched to a gene: 5. In germline, CDR1 is SGHTA, CDR2 FQGNSA. Here the CDR3 DNA reads TGTGCCAGCAGCCGACAGGGAACTAGCACAGATACGCAGTATTTT. It translates to CASSRQGTSTDTQYF.

The chain employs TRBV11-2 and TRBJ2-1; D call uncertain. Germline CDR1 reads SGHAT; CDR2 reads FQNNGV. V was clipped by 1 base and J by 0 bases, with 7 bases between them. This CDR3 has 15 residues. In nucleotides, the CDR3 is TGTGCCAGCAGCTTAGGCTGGGGCTCCTACAATGAGCAGTTCTTC. Translation: CASSLGWGSYNEQFF.

The table lists this clonotype with many counts. The chain uses TRBV5-1 and TRBJ2-7; TRBD2 matches at 9 bases. Germline assignment: CDR1 SGHRS and CDR2 YFSETQ. The trim removed 4 bases at V and 6 bases at J, leaving 23 bases unmatched. The CDR3 runs to 19 residues. Here the CDR3 reads CASSLKTGFSPSGKGEQYF. The CDR3 coding sequence is TGCGCCAGCAGCCTAAAGACAGGGTTTTCCCCTAGCGGGAAAGGCGAGCAGTACTTC.

V and J are TRBV9 and TRBJ1-2; 7 bases are a match to TRBD1. From germline, CDR1 is SGDLS and CDR2 YYNGEE. V was clipped by 1 base and J by 6 bases; unmatched bases: 18. CDR3 size: 18 residues. CDR3 in amino acids: CASSVPQGQATFLDGYTF. CDR3 nucleotide sequence: TGTGCCAGCAGCGTACCCCAAGGACAGGCAACCTTCCTAGATGGCTACACCTTC.

This clonotype has just a few counts. This chain uses TRBV2 with TRBJ1-5; weak D call: TRBD1 (5 bases). The V and J ends lost 7 bases and 2 bases respectively, with 9 bases between them. This CDR3 is built from 13 residues. Per the germline V gene, CDR1 is SNHLY and CDR2 is FYNNEI. The CDR3 region has the DNA TGTGCCAGCATGGGGGGGGGCAATCAGCCCCAGCATTTT. This gives the protein CASMGGGNQPQHF.

This clonotype is medium-sized (0.01 to 0.1%) within its sample. This chain joins TRBV18 and TRBJ2-6; 10 positions match TRBD2. The CDR3 consists of 20 residues. Trimming removed 4 bases from V and 0 bases from J; junction bases left unmatched: 12. The germline V gene has CDR1 KGHSH and CDR2 LQKENI. CDR3: CASSQYPRSGRASGANVLTF. The DNA of the CDR3 is TGTGCCAGCTCACAATATCCTAGAAGCGGGAGGGCCTCTGGGGCCAACGTCCTGACTTTC. Full variable domain (rest looked up from reference TRBV18 and TRBJ2-6): NAGVMQNPRHLVRRRGQEARLRCSPMKGHSHVYWYRQLPEEGLKFMVYLQKENIIDESGMPKERFSAEFPKEGPSILRIQQVVRGDSAAYFCASSQYPRSGRASGANVLTFGAGSRLTVL.

A word on this clonotype: A much larger clone lies one base from this, so it may be a read error. V gene TRBV11-2 combines with J gene TRBJ2-1; no reliable D call. This CDR3 comprises 13 residues. Per germline, CDR1 SGHAT and CDR2 FQNNGV. CDR3 amino acids: CASSLASYNELFF. The CDR3 coding sequence is TGTGCCAGCAGCTTAGCCTCGTACAATGAGCTGTTCTTC.

In this sample, this clonotype turned up many times. The gene calls are TRBV9 and TRBJ1-2; perhaps TRBD1 as D (6 bases). With 0 bases removed from V and 7 bases from J, the gap between germline ends came to 13 bases. Germline assignment: CDR1 SGDLS and CDR2 YYNGEE. CDR3 length: 14 amino acids. CDR3 in DNA: TGTGCCAGCAGCGTAGCTTCCCCGGGGGCTGGCTACACCTTC. Encoded protein: CASSVASPGAGYTF.

This clonotype has at least ten counts. V and J are TRBV14 and TRBJ2-1, with TRBD2 matching over 8 bases. In germline, CDR1 is SGHDN, CDR2 FVKESK. The CDR3 consists of 20 residues. V shed 2 bases, J shed 0 bases, and the junction held 15 bases outside the gene matches. In nucleotides, the CDR3 is TGTGCCAGCAGCCAAAGGATGGGGCTAGCGGGTTGGAGCTCCTACAATGAGCAGTTCTTC. Translated: CASSQRMGLAGWSSYNEQFF.

This clonotype turned up a few times. The chain is built from TRBV11-2 and TRBJ1-1; 9 positions match TRBD1. The CDR3 covers 14 residues. The V gene's germline CDR1 is SGHAT and CDR2 FQNNGV. V was pared by 1 base and J by 5 bases, with 2 bases of the junction left unmatched. CDR3 in amino acids: CASSLGDRVTEAFF. The DNA for the CDR3 is TGTGCCAGCAGCTTAGGGGACAGGGTTACTGAAGCTTTCTTT. Supplemented by reference TRBV11-2 and TRBJ1-1, the full variable domain reads EAGVAQSPRYKIIEKRQSVAFWCNPISGHATLYWYQQILGQGPKLLIQFQNNGVVDDSQLPKDRFSAERLKGVDSTLKIQPAKLEDSAVYLCASSLGDRVTEAFFGQGTRLTVV.

This clonotype is deemed medium-sized (0.01 to 0.1%). This chain links TRBV7-9 with TRBJ1-6; D is uncertain. V dropped 2 bases and J dropped 6 bases, with 2 bases sitting between them. In germline, CDR1 is SEHNR, CDR2 FQNEAQ (reference sequence). The CDR3 is 12 residues long. CDR3 bases: TGTGCCAGCAGCTTAAGTAATTCACCCCTCCACTTT. Encoded protein: CASSLSNSPLHF.

The chain is built from TRBV5-2 and TRBJ2-2; the listed D gene, TRBD2, was not tested against the DNA. TRBV5-2 is termed a pseudogene. The CDR3 spans 15 residues. The CDR3 protein is CASSSGRERTGELFF. The CDR3 DNA reads as TGTGCCAGCAGTTCGGGGCGGGAGCGCACCGGGGAGCTGTTTTTT.

The chain couples TRBV6-2 or TRBV6-3 to TRBJ2-1, with 8 bases matching TRBD1. The germline CDR1 and CDR2 sequences are MNHEY and SVGEGT. The CDR3 has 16 residues. Unmatched junction bases numbered 13, after V lost 6 bases and J lost 6 bases. CDR3 region: CASRPPRTGNLNEQFF. The CDR3 coding sequence is TGTGCCAGCAGACCCCCCCGGACAGGGAACCTCAATGAGCAGTTCTTC.

The chain uses TRBV2 and TRBJ2-5, with D perhaps matching TRBD2 (5 bases). V shed 5 bases and J shed 1 base, with 20 bases lying between them. The CDR3 spans 17 residues. Germline V gene lookup returns CDR1 SNHLY and CDR2 FYNNEI. CDR3 in DNA: TGTGCCAGCAGTCCCCGGACTGGGTCAAATTTCCAAGAGACCCAGTACTTC. This codes for CASSPRTGSNFQETQYF. Based on the CDR3 plus reference TRBV2 and TRBJ2-5, the full variable domain is EPEVTQTPSHQVTQMGQEVILRCVPISNHLYFYWYRQILGQKVEFLVSFYNNEISEKSEIFDDQFSVERPDGSNFTLKIRSTKLEDSAMYFCASSPRTGSNFQETQYFGPGTRLLVL.